This T cell receptor (beta chain) was found in a study of CD8 T cells in Susac syndrome. Whole-study results and caveats: The study recognized that its TCR sequencing and HLA analysis covered a relatively small number of individuals.

Random hexamers served to reverse transcribe roughly 0.45 to 1 ug RNA. TCRdb fed the immunoSEQ multiplex PCR reads into MiXCR, producing one record per CDR3 protein. This sample has more than 150,000 distinct CDR3 sequences, with 94% found just once. TCR beta sequencing was performed on blood CD8+ and CD4+ T cells. The authors negatively isolated CD8+ and CD4+ T cells and FACS-enriched TEMRA cells. Remarks on this clonotype: Its matching antigen is unknown.

The length of the CDR3 is 13 residues. V was clipped by 5 bases and J by 3 bases; unmatched bases: 6. Germline V lookup: CDR1 DFQATT, CDR2 SNEGSKA (reference sequence). The sequenced material came from CD8+ T cells from PBMCs. The source of this sequence is a human donor with multiple sclerosis. The gene calls are TRBV20-1 and TRBJ1-1, with TRBD1 matching over 7 bases. The CDR3 DNA reads as TGCAGTGCTCACGGGACAGCTTACACTGAAGCTTTCTTT. Its protein product is CSAHGTAYTEAFF.